The rows below give T cell receptor beta chains drawn from one sample of a study of T cells in localized non-small cell lung cancer. Sequenced by immunoSEQ multiplex PCR; TCRdb stores in-frame clones only, minus some. Of some 130,000 clones in the sample, approximately 88% were seen once. Sequencing was performed on peripheral blood, taken before any cancer treatment. Receptors originate from a female donor at least 60 years old with stage I lung adenocarcinoma. Both conserved end residues are part of each CDR3. D genes are given only for firm matches. For some rows the clone size is stated as once, few or many, or as a class when expanded; others skip it.

clone size	V gene	J gene	D gene	CDR3 protein	CDR3 DNA
NA	TRBV2	TRBJ1-2	TRBD1	CASRGQEIYGYTF	TGTGCCAGCAGAGGACAGGAGATCTATGGCTACACCTTC
NA	TRBV28	TRBJ2-3	NA	CASSFGPGGGVGTDTQYF	TGTGCCAGCAGTTTTGGGCCAGGGGGAGGAGTCGGCACAGATACGCAGTATTTT
NA	TRBV7-9	TRBJ1-1	TRBD1	CASSHTGEGTEAFF	TGTGCCAGCAGCCACACAGGGGAAGGAACTGAAGCTTTCTTT
NA	TRBV11-2	TRBJ2-7	NA	CASSFETEQYF	TGTGCCAGCAGTTTCGAGACGGAGCAGTACTTC
NA	TRBV28	TRBJ2-7	TRBD1	CAIPGQGAYEQYF	TGTGCCATCCCGGGACAGGGGGCCTACGAGCAGTACTTC
NA	TRBV4-1	TRBJ2-2	TRBD2	CASSQVLAGGANTGELFF	TGCGCCAGCAGCCAAGTTCTAGCGGGAGGTGCGAACACCGGGGAGCTGTTTTTT
NA	TRBV21-1	TRBJ2-4	NA	CASSKGAGILAKNIQYF	TGTGCCAGCAGCAAAGGTGCGGGAATTCTAGCCAAAAACATTCAGTACTTC
few	TRBV5-1	TRBJ1-1	TRBD1	CASSYGGTADTEAFF	TGCGCCAGCAGCTACGGCGGGACAGCAGACACTGAAGCTTTCTTT
NA	TRBV27	TRBJ2-1	TRBD1	CASTRQGRLYNEQFF	TGTGCCAGCACCAGACAGGGGCGCCTCTACAATGAGCAGTTCTTC
NA	TRBV29-1	TRBJ2-7	NA	CSAEAVQGREQYF	TGCAGCGCCGAGGCCGTCCAGGGCCGCGAGCAGTACTTC
once	TRBV5-1	TRBJ2-7	NA	CASSYQAEAYEQYF	TGCGCCAGCAGCTACCAAGCGGAAGCCTACGAGCAGTACTTC
NA	TRBV7-9	TRBJ2-3	NA	CASSIRKSTDTQYF	TGTGCCAGCAGTATCCGGAAAAGCACAGATACGCAGTATTTT
NA	TRBV27	TRBJ2-1	NA	CASRPPGTYNEQFF	TGTGCCAGCAGGCCTCCCGGGACTTACAATGAGCAGTTCTTC
NA	TRBV5-6	TRBJ1-5	NA	CASSFSTRSNQPQHF	TGTGCCAGCAGCTTTAGTACGAGGAGCAATCAGCCCCAGCATTTT
NA	TRBV5-1	TRBJ1-4	NA	CASSLTNEKLFF	TGCGCCAGCAGCTTGACTAATGAAAAACTGTTTTTT
once	TRBV6-1	TRBJ2-7	NA	CASSVHSYEQYF	TGTGCCAGCAGTGTTCACAGCTACGAGCAGTACTTC
NA	TRBV5-5	TRBJ1-5	NA	CASSLEPGNQPQHF	TGTGCCAGCAGCTTGGAACCAGGTAATCAGCCCCAGCATTTT
NA	TRBV7-9	TRBJ1-2	TRBD1	CASSSGQANYGYTF	TGTGCCAGCAGCTCGGGACAGGCAAACTATGGCTACACCTTC
once	TRBV30	TRBJ1-5	NA	CAWADSGVQPQHF	TGTGCCTGGGCCGACTCAGGGGTTCAGCCCCAGCATTTT
NA	TRBV5-5	TRBJ2-7	NA	CASSFGGGIPYEQYF	TGTGCCAGCAGCTTTGGAGGCGGCATACCCTACGAGCAGTACTTC
NA	TRBV29-1	TRBJ2-3	NA	CSVEDPRDHPDTQYF	TGCAGCGTTGAAGATCCTCGGGACCACCCAGATACGCAGTATTTT
NA	TRBV18	TRBJ2-5	TRBD2	CASSPTQLAAEETQYF	TGTGCCAGCTCACCGACCCAACTAGCGGCCGAAGAGACCCAGTACTTC
NA	TRBV29-1	TRBJ2-7	NA	CSVGGRGRYEQYF	TGCAGCGTTGGGGGCCGGGGGAGGTACGAGCAGTACTTC
NA	TRBV5-1	TRBJ1-4	NA	CASSLVVAPTNEKLFF	TGCGCCAGCAGCCTGGTCGTGGCTCCAACTAATGAAAAACTGTTTTTT
NA	TRBV5-6	TRBJ2-7	TRBD1	CASSLGQGASSPGPF	TGTGCCAGCAGCTTAGGACAGGGGGCGTCTTCGCCCGGACCTTTC
NA	TRBV19	TRBJ2-1	TRBD2	CASSRTSGSSYNEQFF	TGTGCCAGTAGTCGGACTAGCGGGAGCTCCTACAATGAGCAGTTCTTC
NA	TRBV5-5	TRBJ1-1	NA	CASSLGFSNTEAFF	TGTGCCAGCAGCTTGGGCTTTAGTAACACTGAAGCTTTCTTT